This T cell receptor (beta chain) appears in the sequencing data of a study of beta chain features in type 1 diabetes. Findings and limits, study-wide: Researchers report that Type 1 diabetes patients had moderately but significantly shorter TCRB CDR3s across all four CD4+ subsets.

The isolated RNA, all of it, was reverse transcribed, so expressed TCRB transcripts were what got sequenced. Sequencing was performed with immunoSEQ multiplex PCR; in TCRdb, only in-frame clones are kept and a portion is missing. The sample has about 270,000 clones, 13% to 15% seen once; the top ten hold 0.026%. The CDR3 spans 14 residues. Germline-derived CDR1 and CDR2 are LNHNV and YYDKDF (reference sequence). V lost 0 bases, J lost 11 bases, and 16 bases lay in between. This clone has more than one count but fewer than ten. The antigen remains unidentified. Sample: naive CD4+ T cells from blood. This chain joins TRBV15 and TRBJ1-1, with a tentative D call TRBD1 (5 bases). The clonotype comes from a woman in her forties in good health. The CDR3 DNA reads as TGTGCCACCAGCAGAGATGGGACCCGGCGGGGGGCTTTCTTT. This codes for CATSRDGTRRGAFF.